This TCR beta chain comes out of a study of CD8 T cells in ankylosing spondylitis. Notes on the study in general: A motif of seven or eight highly homologous TCR beta variants was seen as apparently characteristic of ankylosing spondylitis blood. Reactive arthritis synovial fluid and blood were previously reported to contain some motif variants.

From the 5' RACE reads, TCRdb called clonotypes with MiXCR, one entry per CDR3 protein. The sample records some 330,000 distinct CDR3 sequences, 7.5% to 9% being singletons. To note about this clonotype: Its antigen is not identified.

V was trimmed by 1 base and J by 4 bases, leaving 17 bases between them. This CDR3 comprises 16 residues. The germline V gene encodes CDR1 SGHTA and CDR2 FQGNSA. The material sequenced was blood, either unsorted or a sorted T cell fraction (not recorded which). The receptor was isolated from a male donor with ankylosing spondylitis. The genes are TRBV7-2 and TRBJ2-7; D may be TRBD2 (6 bases). The CDR3 region is CASSLVGGASVYEQYF. As DNA, the CDR3 is TGTGCCAGCAGCTTAGTCGGGGGAGCTAGCGTATACGAGCAGTACTTC.